The 32 T cell receptor beta chains in this list originate from one sample, sequenced in a study of blood T cell repertoires in COVID-19. Some clones are missing from TCRdb's copy, which holds only in-frame ones; the method was immunoSEQ multiplex PCR. The sample lists some 330,000 clones, over 80% occurring once. Sequencing was carried out using PBMCs or T cells enriched from blood (not recorded which). These receptors all come from a young man who had recovered from COVID-19.

This clone has just one count. V usage is TRBV7-2 and J usage is TRBJ1-6; D is perhaps TRBD1 (5 bases). V lost 2 bases, J lost 3 bases, and 5 bases lay in between. The CDR3 consists of 14 residues. CDR1 and CDR2 (germline): SGHTA, FQGNSA. CDR3 in DNA: TGTGCCAGCAGCTTACAGGGCTATAATTCACCCCTCCACTTT. This encodes CASSLQGYNSPLHF.

The rearrangement uses TRBV12-3 or TRBV12-4 and TRBJ2-7; the match to TRBD1 covers 7 bases. The CDR3 runs 13 residues. V was pared by 4 bases and J by 7 bases, with 7 bases of the junction left unmatched. CDR3 region: CASSSTGEGEQYF. The CDR3 DNA follows: TGTGCCAGCAGTTCAACAGGGGAAGGGGAGCAGTACTTC.

The V gene is TRBV27, the J gene TRBJ1-2, with 7 positions matching TRBD1. This CDR3 region has 14 residues. J gave up 1 base and V 6 bases, and 5 bases lay outside the gene matches. The germline gives CDR1 MNHEY, CDR2 SMNVEV (reference sequence). The CDR3 here is CASRKTGYNYGYTF. CDR3 in DNA: TGTGCCAGCAGAAAGACAGGGTATAACTATGGCTACACCTTC.

The V gene is TRBV2, the J gene TRBJ1-4; possibly TRBD1 for D (6 bases). There are 12 residues in the CDR3. The V end lost 1 base, the J end lost 16 bases, and 13 bases lay between the germline ends. Germline V gene sequence: CDR1 SNHLY, CDR2 FYNNEI. CDR3 bases: TGTGCCAGCAGTGAAGGGGTCTGGGGACAGTTTTTT. Protein: CASSEGVWGQFF.

The chain recombines TRBV19 with TRBJ2-6; 8 nucleotides match TRBD1. The CDR3 sequence is 15 residues long. V lost 5 bases and J lost 3; bases outside the gene matches: 3. CDR1 is LNHDA, CDR2 SQIVND, per germline (reference sequence). The CDR3 bases are TGTGCCAGTAGTTACAGGGGGGATGGGGCCAACGTCCTGACTTTC. This translates into CASSYRGDGANVLTF.

The chain links TRBV5-1 to TRBJ2-3; 7 nucleotides align to TRBD2. The CDR3 is 15 amino acids. CDR1 is SGHRS and CDR2 is YFSETQ in the germline V gene. V gave up 1 base and J gave up 2 bases; unmatched junction bases: 4. The CDR3 protein is CASSLLTSDTDTQYF. CDR3 coding DNA: TGCGCCAGCAGCTTGTTAACTAGCGACACAGATACGCAGTATTTT.

This clone turned up a few times. The chain combines TRBV19 with TRBJ1-5; no reliable D call. The CDR3 spans 15 residues. V was pared by 1 base and J by 7 bases, with 14 bases between. The germline CDR1 and CDR2 sequences are LNHDA and SQIVND (reference sequence). CDR3 nucleotides: TGTGCCAGTAGTATAGTGATCGGATCCGGGCAGCCCCAGCATTTT. Translation: CASSIVIGSGQPQHF.

The chain employs TRBV6-1 and TRBJ2-7; the match to TRBD2 covers 7 bases. The germline CDR1 and CDR2 sequences are MNHNS and SASEGT. The V segment lost 2 bases and the J segment 0 bases; nucleotides outside the gene matches: 10. The CDR3 loop spans 17 amino acids. The CDR3 here is CASSESMAGRVSYEQYF. DNA for the CDR3: TGTGCCAGCAGTGAATCCATGGCGGGGAGGGTCTCCTACGAGCAGTACTTC.

V usage is TRBV19 and J usage is TRBJ2-1, with TRBD1 matching 8 bases. Per the germline V gene, CDR1 is LNHDA and CDR2 is SQIVND (reference sequence). The ends lost 0 bases at V and 8 bases at J; junction bases unmatched: 21. This CDR3 region has 20 residues. This CDR3 is CASSIDQGAQYRPNVDEQFF. CDR3 sequence (DNA): TGTGCCAGTAGTATAGATCAGGGGGCGCAGTATCGGCCTAATGTGGATGAGCAGTTCTTC. Full variable domain (remainder filled in from reference TRBV19 and TRBJ2-1): DGGITQSPKYLFRKEGQNVTLSCEQNLNHDAMYWYRQDPGQGLRLIYYSQIVNDFQKGDIAEGYSVSREKKESFPLTVTSAQKNPTAFYLCASSIDQGAQYRPNVDEQFFGPGTRLTVL.

J is TRBJ2-2 and V is TRBV6-5; 10 positions agree with TRBD1. There are 14 residues in the CDR3. The trim removed 2 bases at V and 6 bases at J, leaving 0 bases unmatched. Germline V gives CDR1 MNHEY, CDR2 SVGAGI. Here the CDR3 reads CASSYGQGAGELFF. For the CDR3, the DNA is TGTGCCAGCAGTTACGGACAGGGGGCCGGGGAGCTGTTTTTT.

This chain uses TRBV7-9 with TRBJ2-5, with 9 nucleotides matching TRBD1. The germline gives CDR1 SEHNR, CDR2 FQNEAQ (reference sequence). The CDR3 is made up of 17 amino acids. Trimming took 5 bases from V and 5 from J; bases not matched to a gene: 15. The CDR3 DNA reads as TGTGCCAGCAGCCCTGGACAGGGGCTAAATCGGGTGGAGACCCAGTACTTC. It specifies CASSPGQGLNRVETQYF.

The rearrangement links TRBV18 to TRBJ2-1, with a possible D match to TRBD1 (6 bases). CDR3 size: 16 residues. CDR1 is KGHSH, CDR2 LQKENI, per germline. The V and J ends lost 0 bases and 12 bases respectively, with 21 bases between them. The CDR3 bases are TGTGCCAGCTCACCACCAGAGACAGGCTACTTTCGTGTGCAGTTCTTC. It encodes CASSPPETGYFRVQFF.

The J gene is TRBJ1-1, the V gene TRBV18, with no clear D. The CDR3 covers 15 residues. Looked up from germline, CDR1 is KGHSH and CDR2 is LQKENI. The V and J ends lost 2 bases and 2 bases respectively, with 12 bases between them. This chain's CDR3 is CASSPGQVRNTEAFF. The CDR3 bases are TGTGCCAGCTCACCAGGGCAGGTCCGTAACACTGAAGCTTTCTTT.

The DNA of the CDR3 is TGTGCCAGCAGCTTAGAGGCGGGCGGGGAGCTGTTTTTT. This encodes CASSLEAGGELFF. V usage is TRBV7-9 and J usage is TRBJ2-2, with D perhaps matching TRBD2 (5 bases). Trimming pared 1 base from V and 7 bases from J, leaving 7 bases between. This CDR3 spans 13 amino acids. Looked up from germline, CDR1 is SEHNR and CDR2 is FQNEAQ (reference sequence).

V usage is TRBV9 and J usage is TRBJ2-1, with TRBD2 matching 8 bases. The CDR3 has 15 residues. CDR1 SGDLS and CDR2 YYNGEE come from the germline V gene. Trimming cost V 0 bases and J 10 bases; bases outside gene matches: 9. CDR3 nucleotides: TGTGCCAGCAGCGTAGGGCCAGCGGGGGCGCGGGAGCAGTTCTTC. Translating it yields CASSVGPAGAREQFF.

The chain has TRBV7-9 and TRBJ1-1; no firm D call. From germline, CDR1 is SEHNR and CDR2 FQNEAQ (reference sequence). The V and J ends lost 3 bases and 0 bases respectively, with 5 bases between them. This CDR3 comprises 13 residues. CDR3 residues: CASSFELNTEAFF. The CDR3 DNA reads as TGTGCCAGCAGCTTCGAGCTGAACACTGAAGCTTTCTTT. The whole variable domain, filled in from reference TRBV7-9 and TRBJ1-1, reads DTGVSQNPRHKITKRGQNVTFRCDPISEHNRLYWYRQTLGQGPEFLTYFQNEAQLEKSRLLSDRFSAERPKGSFSTLEIQRTEQGDSAMYLCASSFELNTEAFFGQGTRLTVV.

The V gene is TRBV10-3, the J gene TRBJ1-1; D gene ambiguous. V lost 2 bases and J lost 0, with 4 bases in between. Germline lookup yields CDR1 ENHRY and CDR2 SYGVKD. The CDR3 extends over 13 amino acids. The CDR3 reads CAISEDMNTEAFF. As DNA, the CDR3 is TGTGCCATCAGTGAGGACATGAACACTGAAGCTTTCTTT.

This chain links TRBV3-1 (or the pseudogene TRBV3-2) with TRBJ2-7, with TRBD2 as a possible D gene (6 bases). Trimming shortened V by 4 bases and J by 0 bases, and 13 bases separated the two germline ends. The CDR3 is made up of 15 amino acids. Germline values: CDR1 LGHDT, CDR2 YNNKEL (reference sequence). CDR3 sequence reads: CASSRAGTFSYEQYF. The CDR3 DNA reads TGTGCCAGCAGCCGGGCCGGGACTTTCTCCTACGAGCAGTACTTC.

The rearrangement joins TRBV28 to TRBJ1-6, with D possibly being TRBD1 (5 bases). Per germline, CDR1 MDHEN and CDR2 SYDVKM. The V end lost 2 bases, the J end lost 10 bases, and 15 bases lay between the germline ends. The CDR3 has 15 residues. The CDR3, as DNA: TGTGCCAGCAGTTTAGGACGGGCCGGGGGATCACCCCTCCACTTT. It codes for CASSLGRAGGSPLHF.

In its sample, this clone was seen once. CDR3 nucleotides: TGTGCCAGCAGCCGAAGGAGCTTGGGGGCTGGCTACACCTTC. This translates into CASSRRSLGAGYTF. V is TRBV11-2 and J is TRBJ1-2; TRBD1 is a possible D gene (6 bases). The CDR3 loop spans 14 amino acids. Germline V CDR1 and CDR2: SGHAT, FQNNGV. V lost 5 bases, J lost 7 bases, and 17 bases lay in between.

V is TRBV6-1 and J is TRBJ1-1, with TRBD1 matching 9 bases. The CDR3 loop spans 18 amino acids. CDR1 and CDR2 (germline): MNHNS, SASEGT. Trimming at V came to 4 bases and at J to 2 bases, leaving 14 bases not matched to a gene. Here the CDR3 reads CASSAIIDRGKINTEAFF. CDR3 DNA: TGTGCCAGCAGTGCAATCATCGACAGGGGGAAAATAAACACTGAAGCTTTCTTT.

The chain joins TRBV7-8 to TRBJ2-1, with TRBD2 matching over 7 bases. J gave up 5 bases and V 4 bases, and 2 bases lay outside the gene matches. This CDR3 has 13 residues. Germline V gene lookup returns CDR1 SGHVS and CDR2 FQNEAQ. In nucleotides, the CDR3 is TGTGCCAGCAGCTGGCGGGAGAACAATGAGCAGTTCTTC. This sequence encodes CASSWRENNEQFF.

V is TRBV6-6 and J is TRBJ2-7, with TRBD2 identical over 10 bases. J lost 2 bases, V lost 6 bases, and 7 bases had no gene match. Germline V CDR1 and CDR2: MNHNY, SVGAGI (reference sequence). CDR3 size: 15 residues. The DNA of the CDR3 is TGTGCCAGCAGGGCTAGCGGGGGCCTCACCTACGAGCAGTACTTC. Protein sequence: CASRASGGLTYEQYF.

The chain couples TRBV29-1 to TRBJ1-1; a weak D match, TRBD1 (6 bases). Trimming took off 6 bases at V and 1 base at J, with 15 bases between the two ends. The CDR3 runs 14 residues. Germline lookup yields CDR1 SQVTM and CDR2 ANQGSEA. For the CDR3, the DNA is TGCAGCGTGGAACAGGGTCACAAGAACACTGAAGCTTTCTTT. This encodes CSVEQGHKNTEAFF.

The V gene is TRBV6-2 or TRBV6-3, the J gene TRBJ1-1, with 9 nucleotides matching TRBD1. The CDR3 loop spans 16 amino acids. With V trimmed by 2 bases and J by 3 bases, 7 bases remained unmatched. Germline CDR1 reads MNHEY; CDR2 reads SVGEGT. CDR3 nucleotide sequence: TGTGCCAGCAGTTACGAGACAGGGGGTGTGGACACTGAAGCTTTCTTT. Translating it yields CASSYETGGVDTEAFF.

The sample holds one count of this clone. The chain has TRBV3-1 (or the pseudogene TRBV3-2) and TRBJ2-5, with 16 positions matching TRBD2. The CDR3 consists of 15 residues. Germline V gene sequence: CDR1 LGHDT, CDR2 YNNKEL (reference sequence). V was clipped by 4 bases and J by 5 bases; unmatched bases: 1. The CDR3 region is CASSPGLAGGETQYF. CDR3 sequence (DNA): TGTGCCAGCAGCCCGGGACTAGCGGGGGGGGAGACCCAGTACTTC.

V is TRBV6-2 or TRBV6-3 and J is TRBJ2-7; D may be TRBD1 (5 bases). V gave up 0 bases and J gave up 5 bases, with 11 bases separating them. The CDR3 loop spans 14 amino acids. Germline V CDR1 and CDR2: MNHEY, SVGEGT. The chain's CDR3 is CASSYSQGPDEQYF. DNA for the CDR3: TGTGCCAGCAGTTACTCGCAGGGCCCTGACGAGCAGTACTTC.

This clone was seen a handful of times. The rearrangement uses TRBV18 and TRBJ2-7, with TRBD2 identical over 9 bases. V lost 6 bases and J lost 0; bases outside the gene matches: 6. CDR3 length: 15 amino acids. Germline V gives CDR1 KGHSH, CDR2 LQKENI. The CDR3 region has the DNA TGTGCCAGCTCGTCGAGCGGGGGGCACTCCTACGAGCAGTACTTC. It specifies CASSSSGGHSYEQYF.

The chain recombines TRBV5-1 with TRBJ2-2; 8 nucleotides align to TRBD2. The CDR3 length is 15 residues. Germline CDR1 is SGHRS and CDR2 is YFSETQ. V gave up 5 bases and J gave up 6 bases; unmatched junction bases: 9. Written as DNA, the CDR3 is TGCGCCAGCAGACCGGGACTAGGGCAATCCGGGGAGCTGTTTTTT. Protein product: CASRPGLGQSGELFF.

The chain couples TRBV28 to TRBJ2-1, with D maybe TRBD1 (6 bases). Trimming shortened V by 5 bases and J by 9 bases, and 17 bases separated the two germline ends. Germline V gene lookup returns CDR1 MDHEN and CDR2 SYDVKM. The CDR3 extends over 14 amino acids. The chain's CDR3 is CASSPTGNGGEQFF. The DNA for the CDR3 is TGTGCCAGCAGTCCAACAGGGAATGGGGGTGAGCAGTTCTTC.

The chain links TRBV4-1 to TRBJ1-1; TRBD1 is a possible D gene (6 bases). V was shortened by 5 bases and J by 5 bases, with 15 bases between the two germline ends. Germline V gene lookup returns CDR1 MGHRA and CDR2 YSYEKL. This CDR3 is 14 amino acids long. CDR3 nucleotides: TGCGCCAGCAGCTTTGGGGGCAGGAAGACTGAAGCTTTCTTT. Translation: CASSFGGRKTEAFF.

The J gene is TRBJ1-6, the V gene TRBV9, with D possibly being TRBD1 (6 bases). Germline V gene sequence: CDR1 SGDLS, CDR2 YYNGEE. With 3 bases removed from V and 9 bases from J, the gap between germline ends came to 13 bases. CDR3 size: 14 residues. The CDR3 nucleotides are TGTGCCAGCAGCGCTGGCGGCAGGGGTTCACCCCTCCACTTT. As protein: CASSAGGRGSPLHF.